These 2 T cell receptor beta chains share one sample of origin, sequenced in a study of T cell clonality in common variable immunodeficiency (dated by TCRdb to 2015 to 2017). Results the study describes overall, beyond this receptor: Fewer deletions and N-nucleotide insertions were reportedly observed in CVID TCRbeta sequences, and highly modified clones with 13 or more V deletions were reportedly absent from CVID TCRbeta sequences.

For these TCRs, the target antigens are not known. Libraries were prepared through the immunoSEQ multiplex PCR assay. Imported from immuneACCESS, the table was reduced by TCRdb to in-frame sequences with V and J called. These copies leave out some clones; in studies compared against another copy, an unresolved V gene accounts for under half, and the cause of the remainder is not known. The data for this sample show 20,000 or so clones, each detected more than once. Clones ranked in the top ten supply more than 2% of the sample. The sequenced sample was peripheral blood mononuclear cells. Receptors were obtained from a human donor with common variable immunodeficiency.

The sample holds many counts of this clone. The read ends 3 residues shy of where the CDR3 ends; the end is completed using the germline J gene. This chain uses TRBV9 with TRBJ2-3; maybe TRBD2 (6 bases). Germline CDR1 and CDR2: SGDLS and YYNGEE. This CDR3 is built from 14 residues. V shed 3 bases and J shed 6 bases, with 14 bases lying between them. This CDR3 is CASSAGLTADTQYF. The covered CDR3 bases are TGTGCCAGCAGCGCCGGACTAACAGCCGATACG. The full variable domain, with the rest looked up from reference TRBV9 and TRBJ2-3, is DSGVTQTPKHLITATGQRVTLRCSPRSGDLSVYWYQQSLDQGLQFLIQYYNGEERAKGNILERFSAQQFPDLHSELNLSSLELGDSALYFCASSAGLTADTQYFGPGTRLTVL.

This clone was detected many times. The CDR3 goes on 3 residues after the read ends, and that part is filled in from the germline J gene. The sample holds other DNA sequences that translate to the same CDR3. This chain joins TRBV2 and TRBJ1-5; D unclear. Germline V gene lookup returns CDR1 SNHLY and CDR2 FYNNEI. Trimming shortened V by 6 bases and J by 9 bases, and 18 bases separated the two germline ends. The CDR3 has 14 residues. CDR3 DNA (partial): TGTGCCAGCAGCGCGAGCGGTACTCGTCTGCCC. It yields the protein CASSASGTRLP. The full CDR3 protein is CASSASGTRLPQHF.